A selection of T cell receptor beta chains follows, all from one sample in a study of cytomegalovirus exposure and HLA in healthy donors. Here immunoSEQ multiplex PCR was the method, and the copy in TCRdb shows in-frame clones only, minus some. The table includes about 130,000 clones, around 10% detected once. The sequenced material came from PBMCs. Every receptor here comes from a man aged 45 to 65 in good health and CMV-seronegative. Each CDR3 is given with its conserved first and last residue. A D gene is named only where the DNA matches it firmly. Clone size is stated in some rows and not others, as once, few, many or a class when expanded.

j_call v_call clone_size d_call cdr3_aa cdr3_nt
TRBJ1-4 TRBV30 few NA CAWSLGAGEKLFF TGTGCCTGGAGTCTAGGGGCAGGTGAAAAACTGTTTTTT
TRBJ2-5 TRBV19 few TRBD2 CASSPGLPGETQYF TGTGCCAGTAGCCCGGGACTACCTGGGGAGACCCAGTACTTC
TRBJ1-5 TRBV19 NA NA CASRRTGGNSNQPQHF TGTGCCAGTAGACGCACGGGGGGAAATAGCAATCAGCCCCAGCATTTT
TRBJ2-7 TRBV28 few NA CASSFLSVLSYEQYF TGTGCCAGCAGTTTTCTCTCTGTCCTATCCTACGAGCAGTACTTC
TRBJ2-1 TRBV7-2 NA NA CASSLDSSSYNEQFF TGTGCCAGCAGCTTAGACAGCAGCTCCTACAATGAGCAGTTCTTC
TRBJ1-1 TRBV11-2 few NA CASSLGGFNTEAFF TGTGCCAGCAGCTTAGGAGGCTTTAACACTGAAGCTTTCTTT
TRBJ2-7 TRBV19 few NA CASTGGPRYEQYF TGTGCCAGTACCGGAGGGCCTCGGTACGAGCAGTACTTC
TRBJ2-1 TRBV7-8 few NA CASSSPSHAANEQFF TGTGCCAGCAGCTCCCCCTCCCACGCGGCGAATGAGCAGTTCTTC
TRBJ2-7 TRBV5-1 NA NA CASSKGQGRSYEQYF TGCGCCAGCAGTAAGGGACAAGGGCGATCCTACGAGCAGTACTTC
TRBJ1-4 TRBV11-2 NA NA CASSLGSGTTNEKLFF TGTGCCAGCAGCTTAGGTTCCGGGACAACTAATGAAAAACTGTTTTTT
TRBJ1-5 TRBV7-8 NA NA CASSYSTDDQPQHF TGTGCCAGCAGCTACTCGACAGACGATCAGCCCCAGCATTTT
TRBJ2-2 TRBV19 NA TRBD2 CASRAGEAGELFF TGTGCCAGTCGAGCGGGAGAAGCCGGGGAGCTGTTTTTT
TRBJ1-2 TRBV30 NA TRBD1 CAWSVGAGGGYTF TGTGCCTGGAGTGTCGGGGCAGGGGGTGGCTACACCTTC
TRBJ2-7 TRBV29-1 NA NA CSASPRAANEQYF TGCAGCGCCTCGCCGCGGGCGGCCAACGAGCAGTACTTC
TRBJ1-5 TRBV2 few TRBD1 CASRGQGAMSNQPQHF TGTGCCAGCAGGGGACAGGGCGCAATGAGCAATCAGCCCCAGCATTTT
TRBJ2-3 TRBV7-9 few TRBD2 CASRGKRGGISVADTQYF TGTGCCAGCAGGGGGAAGCGGGGCGGGATTTCAGTCGCAGATACGCAGTATTTT
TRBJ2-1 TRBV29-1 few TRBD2 CSGAGAMDNEQFF TGCAGCGGAGCGGGGGCAATGGACAATGAGCAGTTCTTC
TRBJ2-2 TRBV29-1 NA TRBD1 CSVERTGNPGELFF TGCAGCGTTGAACGGACAGGGAATCCCGGGGAGCTGTTTTTT
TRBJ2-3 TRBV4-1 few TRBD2 CASSPRRGASGVTDTQYF TGCGCCAGCAGCCCAAGAAGAGGCGCTAGCGGAGTCACAGATACGCAGTATTTT
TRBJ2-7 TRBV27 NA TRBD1 CASGPYVGTAAYEQYF TGTGCCAGCGGACCTTATGTGGGGACAGCGGCCTACGAGCAGTACTTC
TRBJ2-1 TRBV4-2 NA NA CASSQRQVGRGEQFF TGTGCCAGCAGCCAACGTCAAGTCGGTAGGGGTGAGCAGTTCTTC
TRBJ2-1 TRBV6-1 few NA CASSERALVGGEQFF TGTGCCAGCAGTGAAAGGGCACTAGTGGGCGGTGAGCAGTTCTTC
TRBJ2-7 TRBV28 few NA CASSVLVDPYEQYF TGTGCCAGCAGTGTTCTAGTAGACCCCTACGAGCAGTACTTC
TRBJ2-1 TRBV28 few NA CASTVGNEQFF TGTGCCAGCACGGTTGGCAATGAGCAGTTCTTC
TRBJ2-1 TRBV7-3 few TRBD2 CASSSGTSGRGEQFF TGTGCCAGCAGCTCCGGGACTAGCGGGAGGGGTGAGCAGTTCTTC
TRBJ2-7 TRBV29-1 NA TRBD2 CSVIEREFNEQYF TGCAGCGTTATCGAGCGGGAGTTCAACGAGCAGTACTTC
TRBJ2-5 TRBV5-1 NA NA CASSLRPETQYF TGCGCCAGCAGCTTGCGTCCAGAGACCCAGTACTTC
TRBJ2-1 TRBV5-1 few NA CASSYLADDYNEQFF TGCGCCAGCAGCTATTTAGCGGACGACTACAATGAGCAGTTCTTC
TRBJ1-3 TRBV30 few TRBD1 CACNTGQNSGNTIYF TGTGCCTGCAATACGGGACAGAACTCTGGAAACACCATATATTTT
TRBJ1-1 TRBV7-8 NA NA CASRTSPPNTEAFF TGTGCCAGCAGGACATCCCCCCCGAACACTGAAGCTTTCTTT
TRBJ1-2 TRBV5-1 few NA CASSPGGTANYGYTF TGCGCCAGCAGCCCCGGCGGGACGGCTAACTATGGCTACACCTTC
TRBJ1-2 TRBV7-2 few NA CASSLDSTGGYTF TGTGCCAGCAGCTTAGACAGCACGGGAGGCTACACCTTC
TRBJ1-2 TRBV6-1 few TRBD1 CAISESQGQAYNYGYTF TGTGCCATCAGTGAGTCCCAGGGACAGGCCTACAACTATGGCTACACCTTC
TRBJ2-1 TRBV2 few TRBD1 CASVGDSSYNEQFF TGTGCCAGCGTGGGGGACAGCTCCTACAATGAGCAGTTCTTC
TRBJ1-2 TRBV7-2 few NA CASSLASGTSYGYTF TGTGCCAGCAGCTTAGCCTCCGGGACAAGCTATGGCTACACCTTC
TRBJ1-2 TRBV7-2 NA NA CASSLEGQNYGYTF TGTGCCAGCAGCCTAGAGGGGCAGAACTATGGCTACACCTTC
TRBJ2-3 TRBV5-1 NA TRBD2 CASSGLAGGSTDTQYF TGCGCCAGCAGTGGGCTAGCGGGGGGTTCCACAGATACGCAGTATTTT
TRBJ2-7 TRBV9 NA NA CASSVVGGHEQYF TGTGCCAGCAGCGTCGTGGGGGGTCACGAGCAGTACTTC
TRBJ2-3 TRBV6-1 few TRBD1 CASRGTGLDTQYF TGTGCCAGCAGAGGGACAGGGTTAGATACGCAGTATTTT
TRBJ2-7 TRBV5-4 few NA CASSLGAGYPYEQYF TGTGCCAGCAGCTTGGGAGCAGGGTACCCCTACGAGCAGTACTTC
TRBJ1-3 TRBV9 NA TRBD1 CASSVASRGPGNTIYF TGTGCCAGCAGCGTAGCTTCCAGGGGGCCTGGAAACACCATATATTTT
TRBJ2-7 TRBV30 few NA CAWTTSGYEQYF TGTGCCTGGACTACCTCCGGCTACGAGCAGTACTTC
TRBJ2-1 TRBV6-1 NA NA CASSEAAREAYNEQFF TGTGCCAGCAGTGAAGCTGCAAGAGAGGCCTACAATGAGCAGTTCTTC
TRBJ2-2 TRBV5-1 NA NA CASLDSASTGELFF TGCGCCAGCTTGGACTCGGCGAGCACCGGGGAGCTGTTTTTT
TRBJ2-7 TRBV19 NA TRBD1 CASTRDRSSYEQYF TGTGCCAGTACCAGGGACAGGAGCTCCTACGAGCAGTACTTC